This T cell receptor beta chain was documented in a study of cytomegalovirus exposure and HLA in healthy donors. Trimming at V came to 3 bases and at J to 5 bases, leaving 19 bases not matched to a gene. The CDR3 covers 18 residues. The germline V gene has CDR1 MNHEY and CDR2 SMNVEV (reference sequence). PCR employed 60 Vbeta and 13 Jbeta primers. Authors' data handling: The count from a later analysis was 79 million or so unique TCR beta chains, some 11 million of them shared. The protocol was immunoSEQ multiplex PCR, while the TCRdb copy is restricted to in-frame clones and leaves out a portion. Clonal size and the V and J genes are those of that table, whereas D and trimming came from the DNA. The table shows 150,000 to 200,000 clones, with roughly four fifths occurring only once.

This receptor was taken from a man aged 35-49 years in good health and CMV-seropositive. The genes are TRBV27 and TRBJ2-7; 7 bases align to TRBD1. The material sequenced was PBMCs. CDR3 amino acids: CASSLFVPQGGYLHEQYF. CDR3 nucleotides: TGTGCCAGCAGTTTGTTCGTTCCCCAAGGGGGCTATCTCCACGAGCAGTACTTC.